The 28 T cell receptor beta chains below were found in one sample sequenced in a study of molecular identifiers for immune sequencing clone quantification. Via MiXCR, TCRdb re-called the PCR reads, giving one row per CDR3 protein. The sample shows 60,000 to 65,000 distinct CDR3 sequences, under 20% of them seen only once. The sequenced sample was naive CD8+ T cells from blood, with Jurkat cell RNA spiked in. The subset: FACS-sorted CD8+CD4-CCR7+CD45RA+ naive T cells. The receptor source for this set is a human donor in good health. Some libraries in this study had Jurkat cell RNA spiked in.

As to this clonotype: This is likely a read error, given that the CDR3 carries no conserved phenylalanine or tryptophan at its end. This chain links TRBV27 with TRBJ2-7; possible D gene TRBD2, 6 bases. V was cut by 8 bases and J by 0 bases, with 11 bases left in between. Germline V gene data show CDR1 as MNHEY and CDR2 as SMNVEV (reference sequence). The length of the CDR3 is 13 residues. CDR3 in DNA: TGTGCCAGCGTCGGGAGACGCTCCTACGAGCAGTACTCC. Residues: CASVGRRSYEQYS.

This clonotype has a handful of counts. A clone one base away is much larger, so this may be a read error. CDR3 protein: CASSFSGSPPDGDTQYF. The DNA of the CDR3 is TGTGCCAGCAGCTTTAGCGGGAGCCCCCCGGATGGAGATACGCAGTATTTT. This chain connects TRBV5-4 to TRBJ2-3; 9 bases agree with TRBD2. This CDR3 region has 17 residues. CDR1 is SGHNT, CDR2 YYREEE, per germline (reference sequence). The V segment lost 2 bases and the J segment 5 bases; nucleotides outside the gene matches: 12. Filled out from reference TRBV5-4 and TRBJ2-3, the complete variable domain reads ETGVTQSPTHLIKTRGQQVTLRCSSQSGHNTVSWYQQALGQGPQFIFQYYREEENGRGNFPPRFSGLQFPNYSSELNVNALELDDSALYLCASSFSGSPPDGDTQYFGPGTRLTVL.

This clonotype was picked up a small number of times. The CDR3 DNA follows: TGTGCCAGCAGCCGAACTAGCGGGATGACCTACAATGAGCAGTTCTTC. It translates to CASSRTSGMTYNEQFF. The chain recombines TRBV14 with TRBJ2-1, with TRBD2 matching over 10 bases. This CDR3 is 16 amino acids long. The germline V gene has CDR1 SGHDN and CDR2 FVKESK. V shed 4 bases and J 2 bases; nucleotides not matched to a gene: 5.

This clonotype was recorded at least ten times. Mismatch with germline at one junction end may stem from a read error. This chain links TRBV29-1 with TRBJ2-7; D assignment may be TRBD1 or TRBD2 (6 bases each). Germline CDR1 SQVTM, CDR2 ANQGSEA. The CDR3 loop spans 14 amino acids. The CDR3 here is CSVQDRGHSYEQYF. CDR3 nucleotides: TGCAGCGTTCAAGATCGGGGGCACTCCTACGAGCAGTACTTC.

Note on this clonotype: A read error may account for a junction end that differs from germline. V and J are TRBV6-6 and TRBJ2-2, with D tentatively TRBD2 (5 bases). CDR1 and CDR2 (germline): MNHNY, SVGAGI (reference sequence). The CDR3 contains 16 residues. In nucleotides, the CDR3 is TGTGCCAGCAGTTACCCTCCCACCCTGAACACCGGGGAGCTGCTTTTT. It is translated as CASSYPPTLNTGELLF.

The table lists this clonotype with a few counts. The chain couples TRBV6-5 to TRBJ2-7; TRBD1 matches 8 bases. Germline CDR1 MNHEY, CDR2 SVGAGI. J gave up 0 bases and V 5 bases, and 3 bases lay outside the gene matches. The CDR3 has 14 amino acids. The DNA for the CDR3 is TGTGCCAGCAGTGAGGGACAGGACTCCTACGAGCAGTACTTC. This encodes CASSEGQDSYEQYF.

Concerning this clonotype itself: The junction does not match germline at one end; this may be a read error. V gene TRBV19 combines with J gene TRBJ2-7; 10 nucleotides agree with TRBD1. From germline, CDR1 is LNHDA and CDR2 SQIVND (reference sequence). This CDR3 is 14 amino acids long. In nucleotides, the CDR3 is TGTGCCAGTAAAGCGGGACAGGGGTCCTACGAGCGGTACTTC. Residues: CASKAGQGSYERYF. Full variable domain (missing parts from reference TRBV19 and TRBJ2-7): DGGITQSPKYLFRKEGQNVTLSCEQNLNHDAMYWYRQDPGQGLRLIYYSQIVNDFQKGDIAEGYSVSREKKESFPLTVTSAQKNPTAFYLCASKAGQGSYERYFGPGTRLTVT.

There are a few counts of this clonotype. This chain uses TRBV14 with TRBJ1-4; D gene uncertain. Deletions cut 1 base from V and 7 bases from J, with 16 bases between. CDR3 size: 16 residues. The germline V gene encodes CDR1 SGHDN and CDR2 FVKESK. The CDR3 protein is CASSQALGSTLEKLFF. The CDR3 DNA reads as TGTGCCAGCAGCCAAGCCTTGGGGAGCACCCTTGAAAAACTGTTTTTT.

The genes are TRBV12-3 or TRBV12-4 and TRBJ2-3; D is unresolved. Trimming left V 1 base short and J 2 bases short, with 7 bases between. CDR3 size: 14 residues. The CDR3, as DNA: TGTGCCAGCAGTTTAGGGCAGTTCACAGATACGCAGTATTTT. Its protein is CASSLGQFTDTQYF.

This chain uses TRBV5-6 with TRBJ2-2, with 12 bases aligning to TRBD2. The germline gives CDR1 SGHDT, CDR2 YYEEEE. This CDR3 has 16 amino acids. Losses at the gene ends were 2 bases for V and 7 bases for J; bases not matched to a gene: 6. CDR3 loop: CASSFSTSGSVGELFF. The CDR3 DNA reads TGTGCCAGCAGCTTCTCGACTAGCGGGAGCGTCGGGGAGCTGTTTTTT.

The sample holds many counts of this clonotype. The chain carries TRBV15 and TRBJ2-6, with D perhaps matching TRBD1 (6 bases). The germline V and J ends were trimmed by 10 bases and 1 base, with 20 bases remaining between them. CDR3 length: 17 amino acids. Per germline, CDR1 LNHNV and CDR2 YYDKDF (reference sequence). The CDR3 region is CANTTGSLGSGANVLTF. DNA for the CDR3: TGTGCCAACACAACAGGGTCTTTAGGGTCTGGGGCCAACGTCCTGACTTTC.

This sequence joins TRBV27 and TRBJ2-1; TRBD2 aligns across 10 bases. This CDR3 contains 16 residues. The V segment lost 3 bases and the J segment 2 bases; nucleotides outside the gene matches: 4. The V gene's germline CDR1 is MNHEY and CDR2 SMNVEV (reference sequence). The CDR3 here is CASSFTGLAPYNEQFF. CDR3 nucleotides: TGTGCCAGCAGTTTCACGGGACTAGCGCCCTACAATGAGCAGTTCTTC.

The rearrangement uses TRBV7-6 and TRBJ1-4; D is uncertain. The V end was cut by 5 bases, the J end by 6 bases, with 19 bases between. This CDR3 has 16 residues. Germline loops: CDR1 SGHVS, CDR2 FNYEAQ. The CDR3 here is CASSRTRGLGDEKLFF. CDR3 in DNA: TGTGCCAGCAGCCGGACGCGGGGTCTCGGTGATGAAAAACTGTTTTTT. Variable domain in full (rest from reference TRBV7-6 and TRBJ1-4): GAGVSQSPRYKVTKRGQDVALRCDPISGHVSLYWYRQALGQGPEFLTYFNYEAQQDKSGLPNDRFSAERPEGSISTLTIQRTEQRDSAMYRCASSRTRGLGDEKLFFGSGTQLSVL.

Comments on this clonotype: A single base separates this from a much larger clone, so it may be a read error. The CDR3 bases are TGTGCCAGCAGCCCAGGACGTGGCAGGGACGACTGGTATGGCTACACCTTC. Translated, it gives CASSPGRGRDDWYGYTF. J is TRBJ1-2 and V is TRBV28; perhaps TRBD1 as D (5 bases). The CDR3 runs to 17 residues. V was shortened by 6 bases and J by 5 bases, with 25 bases between the two germline ends. CDR1 is MDHEN and CDR2 is SYDVKM in the germline V gene.

About this clonotype itself: A clone one base away is much larger, so this may be a read error. The chain employs TRBV20-1 and TRBJ1-2; no firm D call. Trimming took off 0 bases at V and 2 bases at J, with 19 bases between the two ends. Germline CDR1 DFQATT, CDR2 SNEGSKA (reference sequence). There are 17 residues in the CDR3. The CDR3 coding sequence is TGCAGTGCTAGAGATCACCCCATGCAGGAGAGGAACTATGGCTACACCTTC. This encodes CSARDHPMQERNYGYTF.

This clonotype showed up many times. The rearrangement links TRBV7-8 to TRBJ2-1; 9 bases match TRBD1. Germline V CDR1 and CDR2: SGHVS, FQNEAQ. This CDR3 has 16 residues. The V gene end was trimmed by 5 bases and the J gene end by 4 bases; junction bases not matched to a gene: 9. CDR3 protein: CASSPWWDRVYNEQFF. The CDR3 nucleotides are TGTGCCAGCAGCCCCTGGTGGGACAGGGTTTACAATGAGCAGTTCTTC.

This clonotype was counted at least ten times. This sequence joins TRBV2 and TRBJ1-5; D is unresolved. The germline CDR1 and CDR2 sequences are SNHLY and FYNNEI. The CDR3 has 20 amino acids. The germline V and J ends were trimmed by 0 bases and 6 bases, with 27 bases remaining between them. CDR3 DNA: TGTGCCAGCAGTGAAGCCTTACCGTTCACGCGGGGTGACTTCCGTCAGCCCCAGCATTTT. It yields the protein CASSEALPFTRGDFRQPQHF. Variable domain in full (rest from reference TRBV2 and TRBJ1-5): EPEVTQTPSHQVTQMGQEVILRCVPISNHLYFYWYRQILGQKVEFLVSFYNNEISEKSEIFDDQFSVERPDGSNFTLKIRSTKLEDSAMYFCASSEALPFTRGDFRQPQHFGDGTRLSIL.

As concerns this clonotype: This may be a read error, as it is one base from a much larger clone. The CDR3 sequence is CASGKIGSSQETQYF. The CDR3, as DNA: TGTGCCAGCGGGAAGATCGGGTCGAGCCAAGAGACCCAGTACTTC. V is TRBV6-5 and J is TRBJ2-5; D unclear. The CDR3 covers 15 residues. From germline, CDR1 is MNHEY and CDR2 SVGAGI. V dropped 8 bases and J dropped 1 base, with 17 bases sitting between them.

There are many counts of this clonotype. The V call is TRBV10-2, the J call TRBJ2-1; D is possibly TRBD1 or TRBD2 (5 bases each). CDR1 and CDR2 (germline): WSHSY, SAAADI. The CDR3 contains 13 residues. V dropped 6 bases and J dropped 5 bases, with 11 bases sitting between them. CDR3 loop: CASRTGAHNEQFF. DNA for the CDR3: TGCGCCAGCAGGACCGGGGCCCACAATGAGCAGTTCTTC.

V is TRBV6-2 or TRBV6-3 and J is TRBJ1-1, with D possibly TRBD1 on 5 matching bases. CDR3 length: 11 residues. CDR1 MNHEY and CDR2 SVGEGT come from the germline V gene. Trimming pared 2 bases from V and 8 bases from J, leaving 6 bases between. CDR3 sequence (DNA): TGTGCCAGCAGTTACCCAGGGGAAGCTTTCTTT. It encodes CASSYPGEAFF.

This clonotype was detected only a few times. The chain combines TRBV14 with TRBJ2-1; weak D call: TRBD2 (5 bases). The CDR3 runs to 15 residues. Germline V CDR1 and CDR2: SGHDN, FVKESK. The germline V and J ends were trimmed by 4 bases and 6 bases, with 16 bases remaining between them. CDR3 residues: CASSPGLPSLNEQFF. The CDR3 nucleotides are TGTGCCAGCAGCCCCGGACTGCCGTCCCTCAATGAGCAGTTCTTC.

This clonotype was found many times. The rearrangement joins TRBV11-2 to TRBJ1-1; D is unresolved. Trimming took 2 bases from V and 2 from J, leaving 15 bases between them. Per germline, CDR1 SGHAT and CDR2 FQNNGV. The CDR3 consists of 16 residues. CDR3 DNA sequence: TGTGCCAGCAGCTTATTAGGTTGGGGAACTAACACTGAAGCTTTCTTT. Translation: CASSLLGWGTNTEAFF.

This clonotype appeared many times. The chain has TRBV4-1 and TRBJ2-3; 15 nucleotides line up with TRBD2. CDR3 length equals 19 residues. V was clipped by 1 base and J by 3 bases; unmatched bases: 8. Germline lookup yields CDR1 MGHRA and CDR2 YSYEKL. The CDR3 is CASSQVETGTSGRTDTQYF. The CDR3, as DNA: TGCGCCAGCAGCCAAGTCGAAACCGGGACTAGCGGGAGGACAGATACGCAGTATTTT.

The chain carries TRBV7-6 and TRBJ2-3, with D maybe TRBD2 (6 bases). Germline V gives CDR1 SGHVS, CDR2 FNYEAQ. The CDR3 loop spans 15 amino acids. V was pared by 0 bases and J by 0 bases, with 7 bases between. CDR3 coding DNA: TGTGCCAGCAGCTTAGCGGGAGGCAGCACAGATACGCAGTATTTT. Translation gives CASSLAGGSTDTQYF.

This clonotype occurred many times. Here the CDR3 reads CASSQDSGSSYEQYF. CDR3 bases: TGTGCCAGCAGCCAAGATTCCGGGAGCTCCTACGAGCAGTACTTC. The chain is built from TRBV4-2 and TRBJ2-7, with D maybe TRBD2 (6 bases). CDR1 and CDR2 (germline): LGHNA, YNFKEQ. Trimming shortened V by 0 bases and J by 0 bases, and 9 bases separated the two germline ends. The CDR3 contains 15 residues.

This clonotype has ten or more counts. The rearrangement joins TRBV7-6 to TRBJ2-7; the D is unclear. This CDR3 contains 14 residues. The V gene's germline CDR1 is SGHVS and CDR2 FNYEAQ. The V end was cut by 3 bases, the J end by 0 bases, with 9 bases between. CDR3 residues: CASSFGAVSYEQYF. CDR3 in DNA: TGTGCCAGCAGCTTCGGAGCCGTCTCCTACGAGCAGTACTTC.

At least ten counts were recorded for this clonotype. The chain carries TRBV5-1 and TRBJ2-3; no reliable D call. V lost 7 bases and J lost 6, with 15 bases in between. Germline V gene lookup returns CDR1 SGHRS and CDR2 YFSETQ. This CDR3 contains 13 residues. CDR3 nucleotide sequence: TGCGCCAGCTCGGCTCTCTTTGGGGATACGCAGTATTTT. Protein sequence: CASSALFGDTQYF.

This clonotype has more than one count but fewer than ten. The V gene is TRBV6-2 or TRBV6-3, the J gene TRBJ2-5; no clear D gene. The CDR3 sequence is 16 residues long. Trimming cost V 4 bases and J 5 bases, with 20 bases left between them. Germline V lookup: CDR1 MNHEY, CDR2 SVGEGT. The CDR3 reads CASSFFWLPTVETQYF. CDR3 coding DNA: TGTGCCAGCAGTTTCTTTTGGCTGCCGACGGTGGAGACCCAGTACTTC.